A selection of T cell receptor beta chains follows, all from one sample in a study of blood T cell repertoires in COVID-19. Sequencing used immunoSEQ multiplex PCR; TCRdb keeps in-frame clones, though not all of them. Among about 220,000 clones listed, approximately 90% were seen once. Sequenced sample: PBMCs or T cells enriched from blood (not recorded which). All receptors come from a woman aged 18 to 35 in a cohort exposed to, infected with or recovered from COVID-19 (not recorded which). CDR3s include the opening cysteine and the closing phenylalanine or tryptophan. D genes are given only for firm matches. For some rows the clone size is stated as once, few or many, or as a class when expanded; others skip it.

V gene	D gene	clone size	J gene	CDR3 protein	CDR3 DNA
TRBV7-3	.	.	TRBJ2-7	CASSRDSSYEQYF	TGTGCCAGCAGCCGGGACTCCTCCTACGAGCAGTACTTC
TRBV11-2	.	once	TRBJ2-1	CASSLDQAATGAQFF	TGTGCCAGCAGCTTAGATCAAGCAGCAACAGGTGCACAGTTCTTC
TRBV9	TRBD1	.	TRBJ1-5	CASSATAGGVGNQPQHF	TGTGCCAGCAGCGCAACCGCAGGGGGAGTGGGCAATCAGCCCCAGCATTTT
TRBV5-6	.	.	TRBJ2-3	CASSLSYRNTDTQYF	TGTGCCAGCAGCTTAAGTTACAGGAACACAGATACGCAGTATTTT
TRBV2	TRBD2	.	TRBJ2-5	CASSDGTSGTNQETQYF	TGTGCCAGCAGTGACGGGACTAGCGGGACCAACCAAGAGACCCAGTACTTC
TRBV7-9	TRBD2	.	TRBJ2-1	CASSRSGRMFRNEQFF	TGTGCCAGCAGCCGGAGCGGGAGAATGTTTAGGAATGAGCAGTTCTTC
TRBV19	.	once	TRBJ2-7	CASSLGSEQYF	TGTGCCAGTAGTCTCGGTAGTGAGCAGTACTTC
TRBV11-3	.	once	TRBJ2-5	CASSLGLWAGTAKTQYF	TGTGCCAGCAGCTTAGGTTTGTGGGCGGGGACAGCAAAGACCCAGTACTTC
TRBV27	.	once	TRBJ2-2	CASSLRQGGGTGELFF	TGTGCCAGCAGTTTACGACAGGGAGGAGGAACCGGGGAGCTGTTTTTT
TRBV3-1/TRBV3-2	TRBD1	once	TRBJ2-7	CASSQGQVPSYEQYF	TGTGCCAGCAGTCAGGGACAGGTCCCTTCCTACGAGCAGTACTTC
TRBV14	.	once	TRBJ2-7	CASSLFGVSLYEQYF	TGTGCCAGCAGCCTATTCGGGGTTTCCCTCTACGAGCAGTACTTC
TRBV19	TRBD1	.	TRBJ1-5	CASNPSGTGVWQPQHF	TGTGCCAGTAACCCCTCCGGGACAGGGGTTTGGCAGCCCCAGCATTTT
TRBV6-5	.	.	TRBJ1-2	CASTTAGYGYTF	TGTGCCAGCACCACCGCGGGCTATGGCTACACCTTC
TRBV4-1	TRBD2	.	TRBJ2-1	CASSQVQWRTSGQSSYNEQFF	TGCGCCAGCAGCCAAGTTCAATGGCGGACTAGCGGCCAAAGCTCCTACAATGAGCAGTTCTTC
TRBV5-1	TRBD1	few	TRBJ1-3	CASSLEGQPNLGNTIYF	TGCGCCAGCAGCTTGGAGGGACAGCCCAACCTCGGAAACACCATATATTTT
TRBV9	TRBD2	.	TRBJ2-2	CASSVQSGRAPGELFF	TGTGCCAGCAGCGTACAGAGCGGGAGGGCCCCCGGGGAGCTGTTTTTT
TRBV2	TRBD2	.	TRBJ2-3	CASSEDAGVTDTQYF	TGTGCCAGCAGTGAAGACGCGGGGGTAACAGATACGCAGTATTTT
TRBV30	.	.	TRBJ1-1	CAWRGATEAFF	TGTGCCTGGAGGGGGGCCACTGAAGCTTTCTTT
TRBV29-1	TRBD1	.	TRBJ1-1	CSVERGHRGAEAFF	TGCAGCGTTGAACGTGGTCACAGGGGAGCTGAAGCTTTCTTT
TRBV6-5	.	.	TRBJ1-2	CASSYQAGHGYTF	TGTGCCAGCAGTTACCAGGCAGGGCATGGCTACACCTTC
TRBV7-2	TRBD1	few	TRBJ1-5	CASSAGGKGNQPQHF	TGTGCCAGCAGTGCAGGGGGAAAGGGCAATCAGCCCCAGCATTTT
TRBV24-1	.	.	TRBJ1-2	CATSDSRWDYGYTF	TGTGCCACCAGTGATTCCAGGTGGGACTATGGCTACACCTTC
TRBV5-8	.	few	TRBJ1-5	CASSFQGINQPQHF	TGTGCCAGCAGCTTCCAGGGTATCAATCAGCCCCAGCATTTT
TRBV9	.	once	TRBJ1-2	CASSGRAELSYGYTF	TGTGCCAGCAGCGGGAGGGCAGAACTAAGCTATGGCTACACCTTC
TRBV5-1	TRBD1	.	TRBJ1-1	CASSLAATGGTNTEAFF	TGCGCCAGCAGCTTGGCCGCGACAGGGGGAACGAACACTGAAGCTTTCTTT
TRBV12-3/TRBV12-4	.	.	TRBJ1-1	CASQGPLEAFF	TGTGCCAGTCAGGGGCCCTTAGAAGCTTTCTTT
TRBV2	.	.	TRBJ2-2	CASLDTGELFF	TGTGCCAGCCTCGACACCGGGGAGCTGTTTTTT
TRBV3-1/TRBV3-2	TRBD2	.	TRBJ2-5	CASSQEGGLAGQETQYF	TGTGCCAGCAGCCAAGAAGGGGGACTAGCGGGACAAGAGACCCAGTACTTC
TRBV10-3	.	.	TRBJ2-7	CAISEEGVRYEQYF	TGTGCCATCAGTGAGGAGGGGGTTCGGTACGAGCAGTACTTC
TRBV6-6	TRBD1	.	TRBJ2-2	CASSYEGTGDTGELFF	TGTGCCAGCAGTTACGAGGGGACAGGGGACACCGGGGAGCTGTTTTTT
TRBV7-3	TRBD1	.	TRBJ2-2	CASSVSRDSSGELFF	TGTGCCAGCAGCGTCTCCCGGGACAGCTCCGGGGAGCTGTTTTTT
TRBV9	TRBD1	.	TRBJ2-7	CASSVGTGQYYEQYF	TGTGCCAGCAGCGTAGGGACGGGACAGTACTACGAGCAGTACTTC
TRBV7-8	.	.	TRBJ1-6	CASSPLTPGDNSPLHF	TGTGCCAGCAGCCCCCTAACCCCGGGGGATAATTCACCCCTCCACTTT
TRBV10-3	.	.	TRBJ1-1	CAIRRQLTDTEAFF	TGTGCCATCAGGAGACAGTTAACGGACACTGAAGCTTTCTTT
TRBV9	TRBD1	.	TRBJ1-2	CASSVGADRVGYTF	TGTGCCAGCAGCGTCGGGGCTGACAGGGTTGGCTACACCTTC
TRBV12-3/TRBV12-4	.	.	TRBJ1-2	CASTKPENYGYTF	TGTGCCAGCACCAAGCCGGAGAACTATGGCTACACCTTC
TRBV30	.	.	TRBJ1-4	CAWSVNGNEKLFF	TGTGCCTGGAGTGTAAACGGTAATGAAAAACTGTTTTTT
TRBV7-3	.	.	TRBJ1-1	CASSSDRNTEAFF	TGTGCCAGCAGCTCAGACAGGAACACTGAAGCTTTCTTT
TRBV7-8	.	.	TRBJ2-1	CASSLISAGYNYNEQFF	TGTGCCAGCAGCTTAATATCGGCGGGATACAACTACAATGAGCAGTTCTTC
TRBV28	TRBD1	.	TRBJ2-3	CGSGGGTDTQYF	TGTGGATCAGGGGGCGGCACAGATACGCAGTATTTT
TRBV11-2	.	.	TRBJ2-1	CASSGSQGGYFEQFF	TGTGCCAGCAGCGGCAGTCAGGGGGGATACTTTGAGCAGTTCTTC
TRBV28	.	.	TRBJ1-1	CASSLNPVTYTEAFF	TGTGCCAGCAGTTTGAACCCCGTGACTTACACTGAAGCTTTCTTT
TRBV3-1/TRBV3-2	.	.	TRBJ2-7	CASSQDKLAAAYEQYF	TGTGCCAGCAGCCAAGATAAACTAGCTGCGGCCTACGAGCAGTACTTC
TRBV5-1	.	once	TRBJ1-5	CASSLEADPGQPQHF	TGCGCCAGCAGCTTGGAAGCAGATCCAGGTCAGCCCCAGCATTTT
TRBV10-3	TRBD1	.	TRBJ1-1	CAISEPGGTEAFF	TGTGCCATCAGTGAGCCAGGGGGCACTGAAGCTTTCTTT
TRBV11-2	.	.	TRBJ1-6	CASSPFSGSTPLHF	TGTGCCAGCAGCCCGTTTTCGGGGTCCACACCCCTCCACTTT
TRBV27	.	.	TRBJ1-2	CASSLSRGSTSFYGYTF	TGTGCCAGCAGTTTATCGCGAGGGTCGACCTCTTTCTATGGCTACACCTTC
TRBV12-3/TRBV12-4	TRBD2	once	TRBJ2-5	CASIASGVETQYF	TGTGCCAGCATCGCTAGCGGCGTCGAGACCCAGTACTTC
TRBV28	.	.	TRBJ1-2	CASRVDESYGYTF	TGTGCCAGCAGGGTCGATGAGAGCTATGGCTACACCTTC
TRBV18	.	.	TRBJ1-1	CASSLIDSSVTEAFF	TGTGCCAGCTCCCTTATCGACAGCTCTGTCACTGAAGCTTTCTTT
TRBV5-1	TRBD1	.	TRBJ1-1	CASKGQGPSSEAFF	TGCGCCAGCAAGGGACAGGGCCCTTCCTCTGAAGCTTTCTTT